The TCR beta chain under discussion was sequenced for a study of T cell repertoires in cytomegalovirus infection. Study information: Public signatures in TCR beta pointed to CMV infection and matching HLA type.

Study findings and constraints: Within the response measured ex vivo, HLA-C-restricted CMV-specific TCR beta clonotypes were dominant.

This clonotype was seen a handful of times. What it recognizes is unknown. In TCRdb, the reads were re-called with MiXCR into one record per CDR3 protein. This table holds 200,000 to 250,000 distinct CDR3 sequences, over 20% found once. The germline gives CDR1 SGHTA, CDR2 FQGNSA. Trimming removed 0 bases at V and 3 bases at J, with 12 bases between. The CDR3 runs 15 residues. The sequence was obtained from a human donor in good health (CMV status not recorded). Some clones in this sample may be carry-over from other donors' samples. The V and J genes are TRBV7-2 and TRBJ2-7; TRBD1 is a possible D gene (5 bases). Input material: CD8+ T cells from PBMCs. As DNA, the CDR3 is TGTGCCAGCAGCTTAGCTTGGACAAGAAACTACGAGCAGTACTTC. Translation gives CASSLAWTRNYEQYF.